This TCR beta chain was identified in a study of cytomegalovirus exposure and HLA in healthy donors. General study results and limits: Later analysis identified several of the most significant clusters that appeared linked to common viral pathogens. The investigators catalogued 150 to 200 TCR beta chains as cytomegalovirus-associated. Earlier findings revealed that most TCR beta V segments proved productive either about 90% or about 30% of the time.

This clone appeared a few times. Antigen: not known. Samples came from healthy bone marrow donors. Use of 60 Vbeta and 13 Jbeta primers characterized the PCR. Method: immunoSEQ multiplex PCR; TCRdb's copy keeps in-frame clones and lacks some. This table has 99,000 or so clones, roughly 15% appearing once. This TCR derives from a female donor in good health and CMV-seronegative. Input material: PBMCs.

The DNA for the CDR3 is TGTGCCAGCAGCTTGGCCGGGGTTTCCTATGGCTACACCTTC. Encoded protein: CASSLAGVSYGYTF. This chain connects TRBV5-6 to TRBJ1-2; no reliable D call. Trimming removed 0 bases from V and 4 bases from J, with 10 bases in between. CDR1 SGHDT and CDR2 YYEEEE come from the germline V gene. The CDR3 is 14 amino acids.